Sequencing of this T cell receptor beta chain was carried out in a study of blood T cell repertoires in COVID-19 (dated by TCRdb to the early 2020s). Context from the whole study: The collaborator samples originated in the United States, Italy and Spain and spanned the acute and convalescent phases of COVID-19. The repertoires were released in a freely available public database meant as a resource for research on the immune response to SARS-CoV-2. The prospective study material was composed of cDNA or gDNA derived from T cells, B-cell-depleted T cells, or PBMCs. The samples were drawn from two sources: the first 160 participants of the ongoing ImmuneRACE study, and 1,200 or so subjects contributed by 6 global collaborators. The sample metadata nearly always contained a de-identified subject ID, COVID-19 status, age in years and sex. Where HLA class I and class II types were available, the types were taken from metadata supplied by the sample provider, not from assay-based typing. The dataset comprised deeply sampled blood TCRbeta repertoires from subjects exposed to, actively infected with, or recovered from COVID-19. General findings and caveats noted by the study authors: The amount of clinical and demographic metadata varied by source and participant and was provided uncurated.

Another Seattle source contributed samples from volunteer blood donors who had recovered from COVID-19. Each collaborating institution followed its own protocols to collect whole blood in K2EDTA tubes. For TCRbeta analysis, collaborator samples were shipped as frozen whole blood, as isolated PBMCs, or as DNA extracted from either sample type. As concerns this clone: What antigen it recognizes has not been identified. No quality values exist for individual bases; no much larger clone is one base distant.

The immunoSEQ Assay, a bias-controlled multiplex PCR, was used to amplify TCRbeta CDR3 regions from genomic DNA. In the original analysis: Nucleated cell counts per sample were estimated from amplification of reference gene primers within the assay. Sequence reads were collapsed and filtered to measure the absolute abundance of every unique TCRbeta CDR3 rearrangement. Productive Simpson clonality was computed per sample as the square root of Simpson's diversity index over productive rearrangements. TCRdb limited this immuneACCESS table to in-frame rearrangements with V and J called. A share of clones is missing; checked studies link under half to unresolved V genes, and the rest is unexplained. V and J calls plus clone size are reproduced from that table; the DNA served to infer D and trimming. A total of some 300,000 clones appear in this sample, 88% of them only once. The ten largest clones take up 6.9% of the sample.

The cysteine opens and the phenylalanine closes a CDR3 of 13 amino acids. Only the CDR3 region is kept as DNA, spanning 39 bases read in frame from base 1. For CDR1 and CDR2, the germline V gene (reference sequence) lists MNHNY and SVGAGI. V sheds 6 bases and J sheds 5 bases, leaving 13 bases between their ends. What was sequenced was peripheral blood. The TCR sequence derives from a woman aged 25 to 39 who had recovered from COVID-19. Recombination linked TRBV6-6 to TRBJ2-5, and possibly TRBD2, on 6 matching bases. The CDR3 reads as follows: CASRGGVLETQYF. The bases are TGTGCCAGCAGAGGCGGGGTCCTGGAGACCCAGTACTTC.